The rows below give T cell receptor beta chains drawn from one sample of a study of blood T cell repertoires in COVID-19. Assay used: immunoSEQ multiplex PCR; TCRdb lists only in-frame clones, some missing. In the table there are roughly 410,000 clones, 75% to 90% of which are singletons. Sequenced input: peripheral blood. Every receptor here comes from a woman in her forties with COVID-19, enrolled during active disease. The CDR3 runs from the conserved cysteine through the conserved F or W. A D gene is named only where the DNA matches it firmly. The listing skips clone size in some rows; elsewhere it reads once, few, many or a size class.

>TRBJ2-1|TRBD1|-|TRBV29-1
TGCAGCGTGGGGGGGACAGGGGGCTCCTACAATGAGCAGTTCTTC
CSVGGTGGSYNEQFF
>TRBJ1-1|-|-|TRBV7-9
TGTGCCAGCAGCTTAGGTTTTTGGGGGCTGGGCACTGAAGCTTTCTTT
CASSLGFWGLGTEAFF
>TRBJ2-1|-|-|TRBV7-9
TGTGCCAGCAGCCCAAGGGGGATTAGGAACAATGAGCAGTTCTTC
CASSPRGIRNNEQFF
>TRBJ2-7|-|-|TRBV7-8
TGTGCCAGCAGATCAGGCCCCTACGAGCAGTACTTC
CASRSGPYEQYF
>TRBJ1-2|-|-|TRBV5-8
TGTGCCAGCAGCCTAAAGGGGTGGAATGGCTACACCTTC
CASSLKGWNGYTF
>TRBJ2-2|TRBD2|few|TRBV30
TGTGCCTGGAGGCTTAGCGGGACCGGGGAGCTGTTTTTT
CAWRLSGTGELFF
>TRBJ2-5|TRBD2|once|TRBV5-1
TGCGCCAGCAGCGCCGGACTAGCGGGGGCCATGTGGGAGACCCAGTACTTC
CASSAGLAGAMWETQYF
>TRBJ2-1|-|-|TRBV30
TGTGCCTGGAGTGTACGGAGCAATGAGCAGTTCTTC
CAWSVRSNEQFF
>TRBJ1-3|-|-|TRBV5-6
TGTGCCAGCAGCTTGGCAGGCTCTGGAAACACCATATATTTT
CASSLAGSGNTIYF
>TRBJ1-2|-|-|TRBV10-3
TGTGCCATCAGGGGCGGAGAGGGCTATGGCTACACCTTC
CAIRGGEGYGYTF
>TRBJ1-2|-|-|TRBV28
TGTGCCAGCAGTGGGGCGGGATCTCCTCTGAAGCGGGGCTACACCTTC
CASSGAGSPLKRGYTF
>TRBJ1-3|TRBD1|few|TRBV19
TGTGCCAGTAGTTCGGGACAGGTCAAAGGAAACACCATATATTTT
CASSSGQVKGNTIYF
>TRBJ2-1|-|-|TRBV2
TGTGCCAGCAGTGGGGGCATAGCACCAACTTTCAATGAGCAGTTCTTC
CASSGGIAPTFNEQFF
>TRBJ1-1|-|-|TRBV7-9
TGTGCCAGCAGCTTACGAGTTCTTATGAACACTGAAGCTTTCTTT
CASSLRVLMNTEAFF
>TRBJ1-1|TRBD1|-|TRBV19
TGTGCCAGTAGTATTGGGACAGCCTCCCCTGGGGCTTTCTTT
CASSIGTASPGAFF
>TRBJ2-3|-|-|TRBV18
TGTGCCAGCTCACGACCCTCCCTCACAGATACGCAGTATTTT
CASSRPSLTDTQYF
>TRBJ2-5|TRBD1|-|TRBV6-2/TRBV6-3
TGTGCCAGCAGTGGACAGGGGGCCCAAGAGACCCAGTACTTC
CASSGQGAQETQYF